This T cell receptor beta chain was captured in a study of blood T cell repertoires in COVID-19. On the study more broadly: Sources were T cells, B-cell-depleted T cells, or PBMCs; the material itself was cDNA or gDNA.

Assay: immunoSEQ multiplex PCR; the TCRdb copy retains only in-frame clones and omits some. This table holds about 230,000 clones, roughly 84% found once. The CDR3 contains 12 residues. The ends were cut back, 1 base at V and 3 bases at J, with 7 bases in the middle. Germline V CDR1 and CDR2: GTSNPN, SVGIG (reference sequence). This TCR was sampled from a man aged 40-49 years with acute or convalescent COVID-19. The sample was peripheral blood. The chain uses TRBV30 and TRBJ2-7; the D is unclear. The CDR3 here is CAWSDNIYEQYF. The CDR3 bases are TGTGCCTGGAGTGACAATATCTACGAGCAGTACTTC.